The present TCR beta chain was sequenced within a study of T-cell memory formation after mild COVID-19 listed by TCRdb under 2021. About the study as a whole: Most TCR sequence clusters were specific to one of the two donors. In a couple of donors, T-cell clones that expanded and contracted after mild COVID-19 were followed by sequencing TCRalpha and TCRbeta repertoires longitudinally. The cohort was made up of two young adult volunteers, one female and one male, who were previously healthy.

Trimming removed 6 bases from V and 5 bases from J, leaving 8 bases between the germline ends. The CDR3 holds 12 amino acids from the cysteine to the phenylalanine. Kept here is only the CDR3 DNA, which spans 36 bases and is read in frame from base 1. In its sample, this clonotype was seen many times. It has no known antigen specificity. No clone much larger than this one lies a single base away; base qualities are absent. Overall study outcomes, separate from this receptor: Only a couple of mild cases were covered by the study, and larger cohorts that include severe cases with pre-infection samples were considered necessary. Balanced CD4/CD8 phenotypes were observed for clones contracting from day 15 to 85, whereas a bias towards CD4+ was observed for a second wave of clones expanding from day 15 to 37. SARS-CoV-2 specificity was not confirmed for the second-wave clones peaking on day 37. The detection of some responding clones in pre-infection memory suggests that pre-existing cross-reactive memory T cells joined the SARS-CoV-2 response. Contracting CD4+ clones were located mainly in the CM and EM memory subsets, whereas CD8+ clones were found to be enriched in EMRA.

PBMCs were isolated by Ficoll-Paque density gradient centrifugation. TCRdb records Illumina NovaSeq 6000 as the sequencer. Using 5'RACE with constant-segment primers, TCRalpha and TCRbeta cDNA libraries were constructed, with sample barcodes and unique molecular identifiers added in the process. Trizol reagent was used to extract RNA from every sample. Libraries were amplified in two PCR steps, with a second sample barcode and Illumina TruSeq adapters added in the second step. Sequencing of the libraries was done on an Illumina NovaSeq, producing 2 x 150 bp paired-end reads. The authors' pipeline ran thus. With migec v1.2.7, reads were demultiplexed and then collapsed into UMI-guided consensus sequences. Using mixcr v2.1.11, the UMI consensuses were aligned to TRA and TRB V and J templates and assembled into clonotypes. A clonotype was counted as expanded or contracted only if both edgeR and NoisET called the change significant, with noise models trained on biological replicates. For edgeR calls, the cutoffs were a false discovery rate-adjusted p below 0.01 and a log2 fold-change threshold of 1. PCA with hierarchical clustering of max-normalized trajectories of the 1000 most abundant clonotypes was used as exploratory dynamics analysis. The CD4 or CD8 phenotype of responding clones was assigned using the separately sequenced CD4+ and CD8+ repertoires. Using fastp trimming at Q25 and MiXCR clonotype assembly, TCRdb reanalyzed the public sequencing data and kept in-frame beta chains. CDR3 protein sequences are deduplicated, and each keeps its most common genes and DNA. TCRdb, not the original authors, processed these V and J calls. The sample table holds roughly 250,000 distinct CDR3 sequences, of which roughly a sixth were seen once. Of the sample, around 23% falls within the top ten clones.

The chain is encoded by TRBV12-3 or TRBV12-4 joined to TRBJ2-1; the D gene cannot be named for sure. The source is a man aged 18 to 29 who had mild COVID-19 (a few samples of this study predate the infection). The sample titles of this study are shuffled in the database, so cell type and time point are left out; the donor was told from shared clones. Sequencing input: PBMCs or a T cell subset sorted from them (not recorded which). CDR3 loop: CASSLAHNEQFF. The nucleotides read TGTGCCAGCAGCCTCGCCCACAATGAGCAGTTCTTC.